This T cell receptor beta chain came from a study of blood T cell repertoires in COVID-19. Trimming cost V 0 bases and J 9 bases, with 9 bases left between them. This CDR3 is 12 amino acids long. Germline assignment: CDR1 LNHNV and CDR2 YYDKDF (reference sequence). Produced via immunoSEQ multiplex PCR; TCRdb's table is partial and in-frame only. The repertoire holds approximately 100,000 clones, with more than 70% as singletons. The rearrangement joins TRBV15 to TRBJ2-7, with D uncertain. Sequenced input: peripheral blood. This TCR came from a woman aged 25 to 39 with acute or convalescent COVID-19. The CDR3 loop is CATSREDVGQYF. CDR3 nucleotide sequence: TGTGCCACCAGCAGAGAAGATGTCGGGCAGTACTTC.